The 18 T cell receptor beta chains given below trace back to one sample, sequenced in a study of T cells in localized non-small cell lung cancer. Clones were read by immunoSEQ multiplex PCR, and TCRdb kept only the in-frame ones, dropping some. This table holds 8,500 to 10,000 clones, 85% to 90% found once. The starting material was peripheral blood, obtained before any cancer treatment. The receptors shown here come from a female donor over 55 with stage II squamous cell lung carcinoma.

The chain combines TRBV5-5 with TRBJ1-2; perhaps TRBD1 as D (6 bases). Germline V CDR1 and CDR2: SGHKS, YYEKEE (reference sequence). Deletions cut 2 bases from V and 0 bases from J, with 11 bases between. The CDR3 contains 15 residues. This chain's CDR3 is CASSFTGTTNYGYTF. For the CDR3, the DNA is TGTGCCAGCAGCTTCACCGGGACAACTAACTATGGCTACACCTTC. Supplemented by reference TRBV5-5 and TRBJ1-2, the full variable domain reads DAGVTQSPTHLIKTRGQQVTLRCSPISGHKSVSWYQQVLGQGPQFIFQYYEKEERGRGNFPDRFSARQFPNYSSELNVNALLLGDSALYLCASSFTGTTNYGYTFGSGTRLTVV.

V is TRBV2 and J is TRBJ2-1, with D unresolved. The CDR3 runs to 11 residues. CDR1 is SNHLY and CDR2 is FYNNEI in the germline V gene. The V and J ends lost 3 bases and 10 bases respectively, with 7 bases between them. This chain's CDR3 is CASSDSGEQFF. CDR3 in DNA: TGTGCCAGCAGTGATTCCGGGGAGCAGTTCTTC.

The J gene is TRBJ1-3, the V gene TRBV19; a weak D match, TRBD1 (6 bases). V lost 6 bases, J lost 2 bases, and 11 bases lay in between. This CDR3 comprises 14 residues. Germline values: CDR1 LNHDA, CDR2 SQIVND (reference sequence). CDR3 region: CASSQQGPGNTIYF. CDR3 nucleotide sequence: TGTGCCAGTAGCCAACAGGGACCTGGAAACACCATATATTTT.

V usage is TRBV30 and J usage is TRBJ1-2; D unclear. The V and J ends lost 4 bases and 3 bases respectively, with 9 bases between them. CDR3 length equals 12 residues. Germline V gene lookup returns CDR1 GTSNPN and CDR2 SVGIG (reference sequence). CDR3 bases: TGTGCCTGGACCGACTGGGACTATGGCTACACCTTC. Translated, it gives CAWTDWDYGYTF.

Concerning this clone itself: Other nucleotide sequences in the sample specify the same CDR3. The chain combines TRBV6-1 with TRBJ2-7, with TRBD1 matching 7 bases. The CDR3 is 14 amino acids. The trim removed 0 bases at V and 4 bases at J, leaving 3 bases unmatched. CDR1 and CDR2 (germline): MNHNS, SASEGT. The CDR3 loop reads CASSEAQGDYEQYV. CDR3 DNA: TGTGCCAGCAGTGAAGCGCAGGGGGATTACGAGCAGTACGTC.

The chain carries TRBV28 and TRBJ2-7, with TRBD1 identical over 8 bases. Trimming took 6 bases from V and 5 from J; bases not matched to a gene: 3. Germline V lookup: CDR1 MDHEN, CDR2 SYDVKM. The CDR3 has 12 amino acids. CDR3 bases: TGTGCCAGCAGCACAGGGGGTAACGAGCAGTACGTC. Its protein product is CASSTGGNEQYV.

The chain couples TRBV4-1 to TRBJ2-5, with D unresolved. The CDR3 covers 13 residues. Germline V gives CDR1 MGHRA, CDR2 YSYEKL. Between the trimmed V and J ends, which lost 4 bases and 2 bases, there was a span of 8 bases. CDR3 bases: TGCGCCAGCAGCCCAGAGAATCAAGAGACCCAGTACTTC. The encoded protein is CASSPENQETQYF.

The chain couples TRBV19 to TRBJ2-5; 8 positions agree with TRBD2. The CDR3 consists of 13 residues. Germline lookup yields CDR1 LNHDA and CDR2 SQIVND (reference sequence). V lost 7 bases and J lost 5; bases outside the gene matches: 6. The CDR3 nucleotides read TGTGCCAGTACGATAGCGGGAATGGAGACCCAGTACTTC. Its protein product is CASTIAGMETQYF.

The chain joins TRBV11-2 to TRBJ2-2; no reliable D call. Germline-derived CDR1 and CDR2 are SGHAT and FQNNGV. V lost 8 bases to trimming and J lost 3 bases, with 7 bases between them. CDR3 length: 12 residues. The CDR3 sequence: CASREYTGELFF. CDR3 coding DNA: TGTGCCAGCCGCGAATACACCGGGGAGCTGTTTTTT.

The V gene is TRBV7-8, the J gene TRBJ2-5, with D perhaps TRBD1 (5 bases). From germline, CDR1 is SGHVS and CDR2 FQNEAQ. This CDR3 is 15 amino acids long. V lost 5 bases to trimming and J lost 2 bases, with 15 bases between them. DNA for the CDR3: TGTGCCAGCAGCCTTCGGGCGACAGATCAAGAGACCCAGTACTTC. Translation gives CASSLRATDQETQYF. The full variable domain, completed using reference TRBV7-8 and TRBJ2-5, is GAGVSQSPRYKVAKRGQDVALRCDPISGHVSLFWYQQALGQGPEFLTYFQNEAQLDKSGLPSDRFFAERPEGSVSTLKIQRTQQEDSAVYLCASSLRATDQETQYFGPGTRLLVL.

This chain's CDR3 is CASSIQEGGYEQFF. As DNA, the CDR3 is TGTGCCAGCTCAATTCAAGAGGGGGGCTATGAGCAGTTCTTC. The V call is TRBV6-1, the J call TRBJ2-1, with D perhaps matching TRBD1 or TRBD2 (6 bases each). Germline V CDR1 and CDR2: MNHNS, SASEGT. The CDR3 has 14 residues. Between the trimmed V and J ends, which lost 8 bases and 8 bases, there was a span of 19 bases.

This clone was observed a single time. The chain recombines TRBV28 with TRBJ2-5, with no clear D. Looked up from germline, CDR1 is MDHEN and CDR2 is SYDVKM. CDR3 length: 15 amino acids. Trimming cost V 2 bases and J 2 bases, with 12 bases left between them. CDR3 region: CASSLGTAAQETQYF. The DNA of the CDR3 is TGTGCCAGCAGTTTAGGTACAGCAGCTCAAGAGACCCAGTACTTC. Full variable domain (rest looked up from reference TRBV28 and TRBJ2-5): DVKVTQSSRYLVKRTGEKVFLECVQDMDHENMFWYRQDPGLGLRLIYFSYDVKMKEKGDIPEGYSVSREKKERFSLILESASTNQTSMYLCASSLGTAAQETQYFGPGTRLLVL.

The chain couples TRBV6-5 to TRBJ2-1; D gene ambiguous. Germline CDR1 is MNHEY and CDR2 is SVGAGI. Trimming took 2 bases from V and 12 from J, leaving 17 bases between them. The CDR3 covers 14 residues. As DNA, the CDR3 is TGTGCCAGCAGTTACGGGCAGGCGCACTGGGGGCAGTTCTTC. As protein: CASSYGQAHWGQFF.

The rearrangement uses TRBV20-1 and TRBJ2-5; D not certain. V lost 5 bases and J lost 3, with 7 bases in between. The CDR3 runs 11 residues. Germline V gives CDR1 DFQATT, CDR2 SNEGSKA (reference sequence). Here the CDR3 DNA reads TGCAGTGCTGGATTAAAAGAGACCCAGTACTTC. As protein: CSAGLKETQYF.

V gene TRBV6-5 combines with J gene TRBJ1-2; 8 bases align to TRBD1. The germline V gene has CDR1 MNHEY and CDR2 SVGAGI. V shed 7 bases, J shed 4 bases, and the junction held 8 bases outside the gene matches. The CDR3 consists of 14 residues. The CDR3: CASIDRGQAYGYTF. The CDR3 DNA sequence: TGTGCCAGCATTGACCGGGGACAGGCCTATGGCTACACCTTC.

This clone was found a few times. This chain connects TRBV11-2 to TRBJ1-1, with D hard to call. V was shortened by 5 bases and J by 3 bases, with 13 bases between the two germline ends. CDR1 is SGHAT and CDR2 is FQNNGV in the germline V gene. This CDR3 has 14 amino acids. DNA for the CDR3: TGTGCCAGCAGCCCCAATACGGGGTACACTGAAGCTTTCTTT. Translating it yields CASSPNTGYTEAFF.

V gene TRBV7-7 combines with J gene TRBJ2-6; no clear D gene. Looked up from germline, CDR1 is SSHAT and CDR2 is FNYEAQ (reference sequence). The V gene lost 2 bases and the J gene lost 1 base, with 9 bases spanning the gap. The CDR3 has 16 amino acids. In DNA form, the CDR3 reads TGTGCCAGCAGCTTAAGTCCAGCTTCTGGGGCCAACGTCCTGACTTTC. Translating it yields CASSLSPASGANVLTF.

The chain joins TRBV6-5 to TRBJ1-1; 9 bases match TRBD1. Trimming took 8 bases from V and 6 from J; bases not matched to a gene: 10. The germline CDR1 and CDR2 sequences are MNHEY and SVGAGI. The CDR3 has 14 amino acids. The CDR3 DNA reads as TGTGCCAGCCGGGGACAGGGCTATTTCGCTGAAGCTTTCTTT. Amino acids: CASRGQGYFAEAFF.